Shown below are 32 T cell receptor beta chains from a single sample sequenced in a study of response to subunit inactivated influenza vaccine (dated by TCRdb to the late 2010s). The sample's time point label is to be understood as: around 47 days after influenza vaccine administration. To prepare the library, RT-PCR was applied. Instrument on record: Illumina HiSeq 2500. TCRdb reanalyzed the raw reads on its own, using fastp at Q25 for trimming and MiXCR for clone calling, and kept in-frame beta chains. A single entry per CDR3 protein holds the most common genes and DNA from its merged rows. For this sample the table gives about half a million distinct CDR3 sequences, of which about a tenth were detected only once. The ten largest clones capture less than 15% of the sample. The sequencing used PBMCs from blood, collected 45 days after vaccination. The receptors derive from a man between 50 and 59 years old who received an inactivated influenza vaccine. Donor details come from another sample of the same person, matched by shared clones.

J is TRBJ2-7 and V is TRBV5-1; the match to TRBD1 covers 8 bases. V lost 1 base to trimming and J lost 4 bases; unmatched junction nucleotides: 7. CDR1 is SGHRS, CDR2 YFSETQ, per germline. This CDR3 contains 15 residues. The CDR3 loop is CASSLNGTGRYEQYF. Here the CDR3 DNA reads TGCGCCAGCAGCTTGAATGGGACAGGCAGATACGAGCAGTACTTC.

This chain uses TRBV6-1 with TRBJ1-2; D perhaps matches TRBD1 (5 bases). The CDR3 runs to 14 residues. The V gene lost 6 bases and the J gene lost 4 bases, with 15 bases spanning the gap. Germline CDR1 is MNHNS and CDR2 is SASEGT. This CDR3 is CASRSPGLPYGYTF. The CDR3, as DNA: TGTGCCAGCAGGTCTCCGGGACTACCCTATGGCTACACCTTC.

In nucleotides, the CDR3 is TGCGCCAGCAGCCAAGACGGGACCGCTGCGGGTGGCTACACCTTC. It is translated as CASSQDGTAAGGYTF. The chain is built from TRBV4-3 and TRBJ1-2; tentative D call: TRBD1 (5 bases). V shed 0 bases and J shed 7 bases, with 15 bases lying between them. In germline, CDR1 is LGHNA, CDR2 YSLEER. The CDR3 totals 15 residues.

The table lists this clonotype with a few counts. The rearrangement uses TRBV20-1 and TRBJ2-3, with 7 bases aligning to TRBD2. The CDR3 is 13 residues long. Germline-derived CDR1 and CDR2 are DFQATT and SNEGSKA (reference sequence). With 0 bases clipped from V and 9 bases from J, the junction kept 6 bases outside the gene matches. The CDR3 region has the DNA TGCAGTGCTAGAGACAGCGGGGATGGCACGCAGTATTTT. Translation gives CSARDSGDGTQYF.

V usage is TRBV4-2 and J usage is TRBJ1-1; the D is unclear. Germline CDR1 is LGHNA and CDR2 is YNFKEQ. The V end lost 0 bases, the J end lost 1 base, and 12 bases lay between the germline ends. The CDR3 runs to 16 residues. The CDR3 nucleotides read TGTGCCAGCAGCCAAGATTTATCGAATAAGAACACTGAAGCTTTCTTT. It specifies CASSQDLSNKNTEAFF.

The chain couples TRBV15 to TRBJ2-7, with 9 bases that match TRBD2. This CDR3 contains 13 residues. From germline, CDR1 is LNHNV and CDR2 YYDKDF (reference sequence). Trimming took 6 bases from V and 7 from J; bases not matched to a gene: 7. The CDR3 DNA reads TGTGCCACCAGTGCGGGAGGGCCAAGTGAGCAGTACTTC. Translated: CATSAGGPSEQYF.

This clonotype was counted at least ten times. The V call is TRBV10-3, the J call TRBJ2-1; 8 nucleotides agree with TRBD1. The CDR3 loop spans 15 amino acids. The ends lost 7 bases at V and 0 bases at J; junction bases unmatched: 5. Germline V gene data show CDR1 as ENHRY and CDR2 as SYGVKD. This chain's CDR3 is CAINGDRSSYNEQFF. Written as DNA, the CDR3 is TGTGCCATCAACGGGGACAGGAGCTCCTACAATGAGCAGTTCTTC.

The table lists this clonotype with a few counts. The gene calls are TRBV4-2 and TRBJ2-1, with unresolved D. The germline V gene encodes CDR1 LGHNA and CDR2 YNFKEQ. This CDR3 is built from 15 residues. Trimming shortened V by 5 bases and J by 0 bases, and 11 bases separated the two germline ends. CDR3 sequence (DNA): TGTGCCAGCAGCTGGACCCAGAGCTCCTACAATGAGCAGTTCTTC. Protein sequence: CASSWTQSSYNEQFF.

This clonotype occurred a few times. V gene TRBV4-1 combines with J gene TRBJ2-7; 15 bases match TRBD2. This CDR3 region has 16 residues. CDR1 and CDR2 from the germline V gene are MGHRA and YSYEKL. Trimming took 1 base from V and 5 from J; bases not matched to a gene: 3. Here the CDR3 DNA reads TGCGCCAGCAGCCAAGTGGGACTAGCGGGAGGAGACGAGCAGTACTTC. Residues: CASSQVGLAGGDEQYF.

The chain combines TRBV7-8 with TRBJ1-2, with D maybe TRBD1 (6 bases). Trimming stripped 4 bases from V and 4 bases from J, with 19 bases between. Germline CDR1 SGHVS, CDR2 FQNEAQ. CDR3 length equals 16 residues. In DNA form, the CDR3 reads TGTGCCAGCAGCTCAGGGGTTGAGACAATCCGCTATGGCTACACCTTC. As protein: CASSSGVETIRYGYTF.

This clonotype was picked up many times. The chain employs TRBV29-1 and TRBJ2-1; the D gene is possibly TRBD1 (6 bases). Trimming cost V 3 bases and J 6 bases, with 9 bases left between them. CDR3 length: 12 amino acids. Germline V gene lookup returns CDR1 SQVTM and CDR2 ANQGSEA. The CDR3 loop reads CSVEGRGNEQFF. The CDR3 nucleotides are TGCAGCGTTGAGGGCAGGGGCAATGAGCAGTTCTTC.

This clonotype was seen a few times. This chain links TRBV20-1 with TRBJ2-7; 7 bases line up with TRBD2. Germline assignment: CDR1 DFQATT and CDR2 SNEGSKA (reference sequence). V gave up 6 bases and J gave up 0 bases; unmatched junction bases: 8. This CDR3 contains 14 residues. In DNA form, the CDR3 reads TGCAGTGCCGACGACCGGGACTACTCCTACGAGCAGTACTTC. It codes for CSADDRDYSYEQYF.

This clonotype was recorded at least ten times. The chain is built from TRBV12-3 or TRBV12-4 and TRBJ1-2; D possibly corresponds to TRBD1 (5 bases). V lost 6 bases and J 1 base, leaving 15 bases between the germline ends. CDR3 length: 15 residues. The CDR3 reads CASSLREGNNYGYTF. The DNA for the CDR3 is TGTGCCAGCAGCCTCAGGGAGGGGAATAACTATGGCTACACCTTC.

This clonotype was recorded many times. This chain joins TRBV29-1 and TRBJ1-2, with 8 bases fitting TRBD1. Germline CDR1 is SQVTM and CDR2 is ANQGSEA. This CDR3 spans 14 amino acids. V shed 4 bases and J 5 bases; nucleotides not matched to a gene: 9. The DNA for the CDR3 is TGCAGCGTTGGCCCGGACAGGGCAGATTATGGCTACACCTTC. Its protein is CSVGPDRADYGYTF.

This clonotype was seen repeatedly, ten times or more. The rearrangement links TRBV20-1 to TRBJ2-1; 12 nucleotides match TRBD2. The V gene end was trimmed by 5 bases and the J gene end by 8 bases; junction bases not matched to a gene: 7. The CDR3 length is 14 residues. CDR1 is DFQATT, CDR2 SNEGSKA, per germline (reference sequence). CDR3 in amino acids: CSAAKLAGGDEQFF. The CDR3 DNA sequence: TGCAGTGCTGCCAAACTAGCGGGAGGAGATGAGCAGTTCTTC.

This clonotype was detected ten times or more. This chain joins TRBV6-1 and TRBJ2-1, with unresolved D. Looked up from germline, CDR1 is MNHNS and CDR2 is SASEGT. The CDR3 totals 17 residues. Deletions cut 3 bases from V and 6 bases from J, with 21 bases between. CDR3: CASSDRWVVSSSNEQFF. Written as DNA, the CDR3 is TGTGCCAGCAGTGATCGGTGGGTTGTGTCGAGCTCCAATGAGCAGTTCTTC.

This clonotype has only a few counts. CDR3 loop: CASSWGTLSTDTQYF. CDR3 nucleotide sequence: TGTGCCAGCAGTTGGGGAACGCTTAGCACAGATACGCAGTATTTT. The chain uses TRBV6-5 and TRBJ2-3; D remains ambiguous. This CDR3 has 15 residues. Germline-derived CDR1 and CDR2 are MNHEY and SVGAGI. Deletions cut 4 bases from V and 0 bases from J, with 11 bases between.

This clonotype was picked up many times. The V and J genes are TRBV20-1 and TRBJ1-5; D perhaps matches TRBD1 (5 bases). There are 13 residues in the CDR3. V shed 5 bases and J shed 3 bases, with 11 bases lying between them. Germline V gene sequence: CDR1 DFQATT, CDR2 SNEGSKA (reference sequence). CDR3 sequence reads: CSAGRDVNQPQHF. As DNA, the CDR3 is TGCAGTGCTGGCCGGGACGTCAATCAGCCCCAGCATTTT.

This clonotype was seen many times. This sequence joins TRBV10-3 and TRBJ2-6, with a tentative D call TRBD1 (6 bases). The germline V gene encodes CDR1 ENHRY and CDR2 SYGVKD. V lost 8 bases and J 0 bases, leaving 11 bases between the germline ends. The CDR3 length is 15 residues. CDR3 residues: CAIGPQGSGANVLTF. The CDR3 region has the DNA TGTGCCATCGGACCACAGGGCTCTGGGGCCAACGTCCTGACTTTC.

The chain combines TRBV4-2 with TRBJ2-1, with D unresolved. Trimming stripped 0 bases from V and 3 bases from J, with 6 bases between. The CDR3 has 14 amino acids. The germline V gene encodes CDR1 LGHNA and CDR2 YNFKEQ. The CDR3 spells CASSQDRDYNEQFF. CDR3 in DNA: TGTGCCAGCAGCCAAGATAGGGACTACAATGAGCAGTTCTTC.

The V call is TRBV10-3, the J call TRBJ2-3; D remains ambiguous. The CDR3 contains 15 residues. The V and J ends lost 10 bases and 0 bases respectively, with 17 bases between them. The germline CDR1 and CDR2 sequences are ENHRY and SYGVKD. CDR3 region: CATTSWASSTDTQYF. CDR3 sequence (DNA): TGTGCCACCACGTCATGGGCGTCTAGCACAGATACGCAGTATTTT.

This clonotype was picked up a small number of times. The chain uses TRBV7-2 and TRBJ1-1; D uncertain. V lost 3 bases and J lost 1, with 6 bases in between. The germline V gene encodes CDR1 SGHTA and CDR2 FQGNSA. There are 13 residues in the CDR3. As DNA, the CDR3 is TGTGCCAGCAGCTTGTACTGGAACACTGAAGCTTTCTTT. Translation: CASSLYWNTEAFF.

The V call is TRBV10-3, the J call TRBJ2-7; D possibly uses TRBD1 or TRBD2 (5 bases each). The CDR3 length is 15 residues. Trimming removed 6 bases from V and 2 bases from J, with 17 bases in between. Germline V gene lookup returns CDR1 ENHRY and CDR2 SYGVKD. CDR3 DNA sequence: TGTGCCATCAGGTATGCCGGGACGGGTCCCTACGAGCAGTACTTC. It specifies CAIRYAGTGPYEQYF.

Ten or more counts support this clonotype. For the CDR3, the DNA is TGCGCCAGCAGCCAAGATCAAGCAACTAATGAAAAACTGTTTTTT. Protein: CASSQDQATNEKLFF. This sequence joins TRBV4-3 and TRBJ1-4, with D unresolved. The CDR3 covers 15 residues. V dropped 0 bases and J dropped 0 bases, with 5 bases sitting between them. Looked up from germline, CDR1 is LGHNA and CDR2 is YSLEER.

The chain has TRBV10-1 and TRBJ1-1; a weak D match, TRBD1 (6 bases). This CDR3 spans 17 amino acids. Germline lookup yields CDR1 WNHNN and CDR2 SYGVQD (reference sequence). V was shortened by 0 bases and J by 0 bases, with 14 bases between the two germline ends. Here the CDR3 reads CASSESRGAVMNTEAFF. The CDR3 DNA sequence: TGCGCCAGCAGTGAGTCGAGGGGGGCGGTCATGAACACTGAAGCTTTCTTT.

This sequence joins TRBV12-3 or TRBV12-4 and TRBJ1-6, with D possibly being TRBD1 (5 bases). The CDR3 is made up of 15 amino acids. V lost 6 bases and J lost 7, with 16 bases in between. In nucleotides, the CDR3 is TGTGCCAGCAGCAGCGCAGGGAGACCGAATTCACCCCTCCACTTT. This encodes CASSSAGRPNSPLHF.

In its sample, this clonotype was seen a few times. The chain carries TRBV9 and TRBJ2-2; the match to TRBD1 covers 7 bases. Germline assignment: CDR1 SGDLS and CDR2 YYNGEE. This CDR3 contains 16 residues. V lost 4 bases to trimming and J lost 4 bases; unmatched junction nucleotides: 10. CDR3 in DNA: TGTGCCAGCAGCCCACAGGGGATCAGAATCACCGGGGAGCTGTTTTTT. This codes for CASSPQGIRITGELFF.

V and J are TRBV2 and TRBJ1-1; D gene uncertain. The ends were cut back, 7 bases at V and 1 base at J, with 10 bases in the middle. The germline CDR1 and CDR2 sequences are SNHLY and FYNNEI. This CDR3 has 13 amino acids. DNA for the CDR3: TGTGCCAGCACTTGGGGTCGGAACACTGAAGCTTTCTTT. Translation: CASTWGRNTEAFF.

The sample holds a few counts of this clonotype. This rearrangement joins TRBV6-5 to TRBJ1-3; D is perhaps TRBD1 (5 bases). Germline lookup yields CDR1 MNHEY and CDR2 SVGAGI. The CDR3 totals 15 residues. Between the trimmed V and J ends, which lost 2 bases and 0 bases, there was a span of 8 bases. The CDR3 loop is CASSYRGYSGNTIYF. The CDR3 DNA reads as TGTGCCAGCAGTTACAGGGGCTACTCTGGAAACACCATATATTTT.

Many counts were recorded for this clonotype. V gene TRBV6-1 combines with J gene TRBJ2-1, with 10 nucleotides matching TRBD2. In germline, CDR1 is MNHNS, CDR2 SASEGT. The CDR3 loop spans 15 amino acids. V lost 5 bases and J lost 1; bases outside the gene matches: 2. The CDR3 reads CASSRSGRSYNEQFF. The CDR3 bases are TGTGCCAGCAGTCGTAGCGGGAGGTCCTACAATGAGCAGTTCTTC.

The chain recombines TRBV4-3 with TRBJ2-1; D perhaps matches TRBD2 (6 bases). The germline gives CDR1 LGHNA, CDR2 YSLEER. Trimming stripped 0 bases from V and 2 bases from J, with 11 bases between. The CDR3 has 16 amino acids. The CDR3 DNA follows: TGCGCCAGCAGCCAAGACGGGTCGGGGGCCTACAATGAGCAGTTCTTC. It encodes CASSQDGSGAYNEQFF.

This clonotype was seen more than once but under ten times. J is TRBJ1-4 and V is TRBV2; possible D gene TRBD1, 6 bases. The V and J ends lost 7 bases and 4 bases respectively, with 16 bases between them. The CDR3 totals 15 residues. CDR1 SNHLY and CDR2 FYNNEI come from the germline V gene. The CDR3 protein is CASMSGALGNEKLFF. CDR3 nucleotides: TGTGCCAGCATGTCGGGGGCTCTGGGTAATGAAAAACTGTTTTTT.